The sample holds a few counts of the clone carrying this TCR beta chain. Its specificity is not known. The record originates from a study of T cell repertoires in cytomegalovirus infection. On the study more broadly: Public TCR beta signatures marked donors with CMV infection and the matching HLA.

Study-level points and caveats: Individuals carrying CMV plus the relevant HLA were identified by cumulative frequency of public TCR beta families.

V lost 2 bases, J lost 8 bases, and 15 bases stayed unmatched. The CDR3 spans 18 residues. TCRdb used MiXCR to reprocess the reads, holding one entry per CDR3 protein. The data show roughly 760,000 distinct CDR3 sequences, 35% seen once. J is TRBJ2-1 and V is TRBV12-3 or TRBV12-4, with 10 bases identical to TRBD2. The TCR originated in a human donor in good health (CMV status not recorded). Some clones in this sample may be carry-over from other donors' samples. Input material: PBMCs. Here the CDR3 reads CASSLSSSSGRAVDEQFF. Written as DNA, the CDR3 is TGTGCCAGCAGTTTATCGTCATCCAGCGGGAGGGCCGTAGATGAGCAGTTCTTC.